This T cell receptor beta chain is drawn from a study of T cells in narcolepsy. On the study more broadly: Donors had narcolepsy type 1 or type 2, or were healthy controls.

Study-wide points: Autoreactive clone sequences were missing from some blood memory CD4+ repertoires. Autoreactive HCRT-specific and TRIB2-specific clonotypes were marked in same-patient CSF-versus-blood CD4+ comparisons. Reportedly, autoreactive clonotypes were serially detected in patients' blood but not controls'.

In regard to this clone: Antigen: not known.

The CDR3 loop spans 12 amino acids. CDR1 is MNHNS and CDR2 is SASEGT in the germline V gene. The V gene lost 8 bases and the J gene lost 4 bases, with 11 bases spanning the gap. Only in-frame clones appear in the TCRdb table, and some are missing; sequencing was by immunoSEQ multiplex PCR. The sample lists under 35,000 clones; about 90% were seen once. The rearrangement joins TRBV6-1 to TRBJ1-1; unclear D gene. The material sequenced was memory (CD45RA-) CD4+ T cells from blood. The clonotype comes from a human donor in good health. CDR3 protein: CASWAALTEAFF. Written as DNA, the CDR3 is TGTGCCAGCTGGGCCGCGCTCACTGAAGCTTTCTTT.